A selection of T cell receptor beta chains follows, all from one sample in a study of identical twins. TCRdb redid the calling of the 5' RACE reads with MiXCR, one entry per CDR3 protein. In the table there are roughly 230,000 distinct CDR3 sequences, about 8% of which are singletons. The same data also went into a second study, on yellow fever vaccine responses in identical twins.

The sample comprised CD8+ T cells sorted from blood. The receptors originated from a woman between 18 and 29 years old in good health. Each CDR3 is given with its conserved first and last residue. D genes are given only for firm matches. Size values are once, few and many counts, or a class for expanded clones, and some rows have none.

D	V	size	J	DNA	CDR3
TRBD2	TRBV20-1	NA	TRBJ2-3	TGCAGTGCTAGAGTTCTAGCGGGCACAGATACGCAGTATTTT	CSARVLAGTDTQYF
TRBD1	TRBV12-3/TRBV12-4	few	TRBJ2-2	TGTGCCAGCACCTTCCAGGGGGCGGTTCCCGGGGAGCTGTTTTTT	CASTFQGAVPGELFF
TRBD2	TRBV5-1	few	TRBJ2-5	TGCGCCAGCAGTTCGATCGGGGGGGGAGAGGCCCAGTACTTC	CASSSIGGGEAQYF
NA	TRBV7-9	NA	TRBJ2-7	TGTGCCAGCAGCCGTAGCGCACACCCGATAGACGAGCAGTACTTC	CASSRSAHPIDEQYF
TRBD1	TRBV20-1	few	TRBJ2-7	TGCAGTGCTAGAGGGGACAGGGGGCTCTACGAGCAGTACTTC	CSARGDRGLYEQYF
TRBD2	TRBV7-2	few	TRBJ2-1	TGTGCCAGCAGCTTCGAGGGCGGGGGGCCGGCTGAGCAGTTCTTC	CASSFEGGGPAEQFF
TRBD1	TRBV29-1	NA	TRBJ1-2	TGCAGCGTGACCGGGACAGGGGGCGCCGGAAACTATGGCTACACCTTC	CSVTGTGGAGNYGYTF
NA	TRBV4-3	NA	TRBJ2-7	TGCGCCAGCAGCCAAGATGGGGGCCACTACGAGCAGTACTTC	CASSQDGGHYEQYF
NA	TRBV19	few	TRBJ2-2	TGTGCCAGTAGTCCGAGACAGTTTAGCGGGGAGCTGTTTTTT	CASSPRQFSGELFF
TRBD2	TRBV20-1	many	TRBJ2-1	TGCAGTGCTAGAGACCCCCTAGCGGGTTACAATGAGCAGTTCTTC	CSARDPLAGYNEQFF
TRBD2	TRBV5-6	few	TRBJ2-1	TGTGCCAGCAGCATTAGCGGGGGGATCAATGAGCAGTTCTTC	CASSISGGINEQFF
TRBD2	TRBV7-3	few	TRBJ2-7	TGTGCCAGCAGCGAACTAGCGGGGCCCTACGAGCAGTACTTC	CASSELAGPYEQYF
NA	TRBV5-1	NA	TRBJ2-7	TGCGCCAGCAGCTTTTTTTCCAGCGGCTACGAGCAGTACTTC	CASSFFSSGYEQYF
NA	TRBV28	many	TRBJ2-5	TGTGCCAGCAGTTTCGAAGGGCGGGTTGCGGAAGAGACCCAGTACTTC	CASSFEGRVAEETQYF
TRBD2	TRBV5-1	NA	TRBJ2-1	TGCGCCAGCAGCTTTTTACCCATGTCAGTAGCGGGGGGGCCCAATGAGCAGTTCTTC	CASSFLPMSVAGGPNEQFF
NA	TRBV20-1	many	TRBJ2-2	TGCAGTGCTAGGGGAAAGTCAAACACCGGGGAGCTGTTTTTT	CSARGKSNTGELFF
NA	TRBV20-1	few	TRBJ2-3	TGCAGTGCTAGGGGTAGGGAGGGGGCCGAATTTTCTAGCACAGATACGCAGTATTTT	CSARGREGAEFSSTDTQYF
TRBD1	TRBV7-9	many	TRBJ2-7	TGTGCCAGCAGCTCGACAGGGGCCTACGAGCAGTACTTC	CASSSTGAYEQYF
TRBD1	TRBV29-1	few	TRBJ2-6	TGCAGCGTTGAAGCCCGACAGGGCCCAGGGGCCAACGTCCTGACTTTC	CSVEARQGPGANVLTF
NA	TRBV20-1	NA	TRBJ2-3	TGCAGTGCTAGGGGGGCCTCAGATACGCAGTATTTT	CSARGASDTQYF
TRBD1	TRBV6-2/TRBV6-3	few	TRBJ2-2	TGTGCCAGCAGTTTAACAGGGGGCGCCATCGGGGAGCTGTTTTTT	CASSLTGGAIGELFF
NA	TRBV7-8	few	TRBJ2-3	TGTGCCAGCAGCTTAGATCGTCGGCGGAATGTTTCCAATACGCAGTATTTT	CASSLDRRRNVSNTQYF
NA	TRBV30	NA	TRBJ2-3	TGTGCCTGGAGTGTAGGGTCCAGCACAGATACGCAGTATTTT	CAWSVGSSTDTQYF
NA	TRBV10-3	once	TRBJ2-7	TGTGCCATCAGTGACCTGGATGGGGTCGAGCAGTACTTC	CAISDLDGVEQYF
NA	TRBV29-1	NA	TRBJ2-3	TGCAGCGTTGTCGACGAGGGCACAGATACGCAGTATTTT	CSVVDEGTDTQYF
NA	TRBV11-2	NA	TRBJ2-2	TGTGCCAGCAGCTTGGTCAGGGGCCTTGGGGAGCTGTTTTTT	CASSLVRGLGELFF
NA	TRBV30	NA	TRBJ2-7	TGTGCCTGGAGTGCCCCCGGGCAGTCCCCCTACGAGCAGTACTTC	CAWSAPGQSPYEQYF
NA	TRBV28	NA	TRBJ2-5	TGTGCCAGCAGTTCGGCTCTCGAGGAGACCCAGTACTTC	CASSSALEETQYF
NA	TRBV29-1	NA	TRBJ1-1	TGCAGCGTATTGACCAACAGTTACACTGAAGCTTTCTTT	CSVLTNSYTEAFF
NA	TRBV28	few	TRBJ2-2	TGTGCCAGCAGTCGCGGGACAGAGAACACCGGGGAGCTGTTTTTT	CASSRGTENTGELFF
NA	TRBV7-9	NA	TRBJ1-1	TGTGCCAGCAGCTTATCCGGTTTAAGCCCTAACACTGAAGCTTTCTTT	CASSLSGLSPNTEAFF
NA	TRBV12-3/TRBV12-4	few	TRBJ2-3	TGTGCCAGCGTTAACCGCCAGGTAGCCGAGGTCCCTACGCAGTATTTT	CASVNRQVAEVPTQYF
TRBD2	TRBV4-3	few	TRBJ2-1	TGCGCCAGCAGCCAAGATAGGAGCGGGGATTGTGAGCAGTTCTTC	CASSQDRSGDCEQFF
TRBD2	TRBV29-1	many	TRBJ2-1	TGCAGCGTTGAAGATCTGCGGCTAGCGGGGGGGAACTCCTACAATGAGCAGTTCTTC	CSVEDLRLAGGNSYNEQFF
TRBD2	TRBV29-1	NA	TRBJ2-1	TGCAGCGTTCTTTTGGGGGGGGGCTCCTACAATGAGCAGTTCTTC	CSVLLGGGSYNEQFF
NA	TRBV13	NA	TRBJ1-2	TGTGCCAGCAGCTTAGCATCTAGCTATGGCTACACCTTC	CASSLASSYGYTF
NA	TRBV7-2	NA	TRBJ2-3	TGTGCCAGCAGCTCGCTAGCCACAGATACGCAGTATTTT	CASSSLATDTQYF
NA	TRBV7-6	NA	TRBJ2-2	TGTGCCAGCAGCTTTACAGCCCCAGGGGATAACACCGGGGAGCTGTTTTTT	CASSFTAPGDNTGELFF
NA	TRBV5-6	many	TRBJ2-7	TGTGCCAGCAGCTTGAGACAGTCCTACGAGCAGTACTTC	CASSLRQSYEQYF
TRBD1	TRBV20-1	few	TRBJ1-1	TGCAGTGCTAGAAACGCGGACAGGGGGCTGGACGTGCCTGAAGCTTTCTTT	CSARNADRGLDVPEAFF
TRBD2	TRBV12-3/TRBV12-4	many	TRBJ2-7	TGTGCCAGCCGTTCTAGCGGGGACTACGAGCAGTACTTC	CASRSSGDYEQYF
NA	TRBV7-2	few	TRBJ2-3	TGTGCCAGCAGCTGGGGCGTCCCAGATACGCAGTATTTT	CASSWGVPDTQYF
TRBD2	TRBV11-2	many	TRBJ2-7	TGTGCCAGCAGCTCTAGCGGGAGGCTCTCCTACGAGCAGTACTTC	CASSSSGRLSYEQYF
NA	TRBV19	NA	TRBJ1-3	TGTGCCAGTAGCCCGTTCTCTGGAAACACCATATATTTT	CASSPFSGNTIYF
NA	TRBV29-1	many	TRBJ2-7	TGCAGCGTTGCAGTGGGTAGCTCCTACGAGCAGTACTTC	CSVAVGSSYEQYF
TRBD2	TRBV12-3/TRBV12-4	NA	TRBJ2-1	TGTGCCAGCAGACAGGCGGGGGTTAGCTCCTACAATGAGCAGTTCTTC	CASRQAGVSSYNEQFF
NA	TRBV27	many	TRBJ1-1	TGTGCCAGCAGTTTGGGTAGTGAAGCTTTCTTT	CASSLGSEAFF
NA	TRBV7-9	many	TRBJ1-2	TGTGCCAGCAGCTTAGATATAGGTTATGGCTACACCTTC	CASSLDIGYGYTF
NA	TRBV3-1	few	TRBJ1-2	TGTGCCAGCAGCCAAGAGGGATCAGGATATGGCTACACCTTC	CASSQEGSGYGYTF
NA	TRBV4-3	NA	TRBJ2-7	TGCGCCAGCAGCCAAGATCAAAGGACTTCCTACGAGCAGTACTTC	CASSQDQRTSYEQYF
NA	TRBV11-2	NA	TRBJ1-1	TGTGCCAGCAGCTTCCGGACAACCACGTCAGTTCGGACTGAAGCTTTCTTT	CASSFRTTTSVRTEAFF